This is a list of T cell receptor beta chains from one sample in a study of blood T cell repertoires in COVID-19. Using immunoSEQ multiplex PCR, the repertoire was profiled, and TCRdb retains in-frame clones only, with some absent. This table holds 150,000 or so clones, 85% to 95% found once. Material: peripheral blood. The receptors were sampled from a man between 45 and 60 years old with acute or convalescent COVID-19. Each CDR3 is given with its conserved first and last residue. The D gene is left open where the match is weak. Clone size, where shown, is once, few, many, or a class for clones that have expanded.

CASSQNPTQGSGELFF,TGCGCCAGCAGCCAAAATCCTACACAGGGGTCCGGGGAGCTGTTTTTT,TRBD1,TRBV4-1,-,TRBJ2-2,16
CASRAGADQETQYF,TGTGCCAGTAGGGCAGGGGCGGACCAAGAGACCCAGTACTTC,-,TRBV19,-,TRBJ2-5,14
CASTGNQETQYF,TGTGCCAGCACCGGGAACCAAGAGACCCAGTACTTC,-,TRBV2,-,TRBJ2-5,12
CASSDLAGGPTDTQYF,TGTGCCAGCAGTGATCTAGCGGGAGGGCCGACAGATACGCAGTATTTT,TRBD2,TRBV6-1,once,TRBJ2-3,16
CASPDRRVDTEAFF,TGTGCCAGTCCAGATCGCAGGGTTGACACTGAAGCTTTCTTT,-,TRBV21-1,-,TRBJ1-1,14
CASSPRAGVAYNEQFF,TGTGCCAGCAGCCCCCGAGCGGGAGTGGCCTACAATGAGCAGTTCTTC,TRBD2,TRBV27,-,TRBJ2-1,16
CSVEVRSLAGVYTGELFF,TGCAGCGTTGAAGTCAGAAGCCTAGCGGGAGTTTACACCGGGGAGCTGTTTTTT,TRBD2,TRBV29-1,-,TRBJ2-2,18
CASRTGENTEAFF,TGCGCCAGCAGAACCGGGGAGAACACTGAAGCTTTCTTT,-,TRBV5-1,-,TRBJ1-1,13
CASSLSSRANYGYTF,TGTGCCAGCAGTTTATCTTCCAGGGCTAACTATGGCTACACCTTC,-,TRBV27,-,TRBJ1-2,15
CASSVTGTSRETQYF,TGTGCCAGCAGCGTGACCGGGACTAGCCGCGAGACCCAGTACTTC,TRBD2,TRBV9,-,TRBJ2-5,15
CASSYGRGLETQYF,TGTGCCAGCAGTTATGGGAGGGGTTTAGAGACCCAGTACTTC,TRBD2,TRBV6-6,-,TRBJ2-5,14
CATSDATAGGAQGANVLTF,TGTGCCACCAGTGATGCGACGGCAGGGGGCGCGCAAGGGGCCAACGTCCTGACTTTC,TRBD1,TRBV24-1,-,TRBJ2-6,19
CASSSPGQANYEQYF,TGTGCCAGCAGTTCACCGGGACAGGCAAACTACGAGCAGTACTTC,TRBD1,TRBV28,-,TRBJ2-7,15
CATLKGQGTDTQYF,TGTGCCACGCTCAAGGGACAGGGAACAGATACGCAGTATTTT,TRBD1,TRBV10-3,-,TRBJ2-3,14